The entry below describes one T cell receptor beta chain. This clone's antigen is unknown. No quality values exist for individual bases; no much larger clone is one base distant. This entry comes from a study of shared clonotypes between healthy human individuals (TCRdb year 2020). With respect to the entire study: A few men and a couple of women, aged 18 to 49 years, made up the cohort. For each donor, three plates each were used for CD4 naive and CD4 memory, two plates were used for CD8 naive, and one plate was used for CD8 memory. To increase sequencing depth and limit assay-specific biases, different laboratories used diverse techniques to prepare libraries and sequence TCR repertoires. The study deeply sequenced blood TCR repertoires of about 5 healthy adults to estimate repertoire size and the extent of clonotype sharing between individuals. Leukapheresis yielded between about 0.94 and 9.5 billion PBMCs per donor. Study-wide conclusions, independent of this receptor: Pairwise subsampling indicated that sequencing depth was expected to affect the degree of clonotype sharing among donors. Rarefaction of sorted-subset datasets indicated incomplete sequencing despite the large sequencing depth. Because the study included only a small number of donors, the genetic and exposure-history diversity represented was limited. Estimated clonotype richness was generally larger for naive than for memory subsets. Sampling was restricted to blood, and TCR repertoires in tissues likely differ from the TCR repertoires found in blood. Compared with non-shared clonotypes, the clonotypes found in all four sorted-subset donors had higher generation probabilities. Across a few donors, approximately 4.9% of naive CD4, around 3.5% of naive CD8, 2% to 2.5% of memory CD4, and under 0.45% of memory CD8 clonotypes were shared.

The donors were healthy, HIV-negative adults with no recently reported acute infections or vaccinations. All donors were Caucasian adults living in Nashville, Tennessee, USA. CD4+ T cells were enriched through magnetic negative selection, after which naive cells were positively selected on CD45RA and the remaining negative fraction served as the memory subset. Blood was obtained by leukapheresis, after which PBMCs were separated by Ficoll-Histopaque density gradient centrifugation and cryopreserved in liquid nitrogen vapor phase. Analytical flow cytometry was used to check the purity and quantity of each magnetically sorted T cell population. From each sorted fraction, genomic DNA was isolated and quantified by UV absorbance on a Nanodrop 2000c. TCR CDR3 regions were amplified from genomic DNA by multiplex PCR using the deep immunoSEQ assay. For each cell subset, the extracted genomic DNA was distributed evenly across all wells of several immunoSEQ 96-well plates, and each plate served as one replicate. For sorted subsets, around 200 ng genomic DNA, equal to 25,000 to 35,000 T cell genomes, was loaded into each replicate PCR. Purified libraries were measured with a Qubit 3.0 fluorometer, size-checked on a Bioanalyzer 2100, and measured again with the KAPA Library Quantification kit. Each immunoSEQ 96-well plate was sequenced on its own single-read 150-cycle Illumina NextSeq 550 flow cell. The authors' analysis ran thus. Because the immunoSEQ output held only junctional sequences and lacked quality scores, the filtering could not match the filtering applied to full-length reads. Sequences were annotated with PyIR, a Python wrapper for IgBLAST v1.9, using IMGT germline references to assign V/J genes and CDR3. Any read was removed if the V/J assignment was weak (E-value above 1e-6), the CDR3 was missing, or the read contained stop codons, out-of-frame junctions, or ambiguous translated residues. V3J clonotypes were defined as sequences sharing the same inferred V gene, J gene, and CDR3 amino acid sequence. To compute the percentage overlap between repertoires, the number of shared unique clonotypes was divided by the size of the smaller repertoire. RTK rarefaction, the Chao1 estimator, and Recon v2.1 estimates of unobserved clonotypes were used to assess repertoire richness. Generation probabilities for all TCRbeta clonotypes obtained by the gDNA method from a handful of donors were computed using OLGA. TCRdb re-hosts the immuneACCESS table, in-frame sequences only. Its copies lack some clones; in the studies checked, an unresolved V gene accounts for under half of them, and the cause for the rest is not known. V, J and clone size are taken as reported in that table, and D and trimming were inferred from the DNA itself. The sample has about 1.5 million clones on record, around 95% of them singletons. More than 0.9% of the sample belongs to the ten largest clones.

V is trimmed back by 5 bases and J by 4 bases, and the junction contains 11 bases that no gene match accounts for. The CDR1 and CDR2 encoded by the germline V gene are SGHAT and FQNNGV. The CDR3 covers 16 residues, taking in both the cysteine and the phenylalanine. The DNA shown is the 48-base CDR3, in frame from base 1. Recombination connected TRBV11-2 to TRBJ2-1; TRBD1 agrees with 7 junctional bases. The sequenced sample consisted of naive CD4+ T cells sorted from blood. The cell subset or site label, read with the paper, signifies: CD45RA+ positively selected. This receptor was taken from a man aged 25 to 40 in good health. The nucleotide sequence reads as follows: TGTGCCAGCAGCCTCATTCGAGGGGGCCTTTACAATGAGCAGTTCTTC. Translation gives CASSLIRGGLYNEQFF.